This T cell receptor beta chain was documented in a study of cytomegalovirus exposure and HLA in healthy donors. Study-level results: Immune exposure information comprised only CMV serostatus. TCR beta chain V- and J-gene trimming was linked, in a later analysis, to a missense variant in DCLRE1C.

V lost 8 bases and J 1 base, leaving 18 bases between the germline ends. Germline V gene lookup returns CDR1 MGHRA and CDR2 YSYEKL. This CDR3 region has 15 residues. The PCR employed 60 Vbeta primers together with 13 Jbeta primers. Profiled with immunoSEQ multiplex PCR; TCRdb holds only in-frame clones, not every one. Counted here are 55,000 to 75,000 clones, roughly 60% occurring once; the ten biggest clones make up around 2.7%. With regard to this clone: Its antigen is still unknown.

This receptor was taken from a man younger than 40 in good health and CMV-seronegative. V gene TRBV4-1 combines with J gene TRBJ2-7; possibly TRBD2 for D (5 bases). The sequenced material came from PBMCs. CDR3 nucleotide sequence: TGCGCCAGCTCCAACTCTGCGGGCACTTCCTACGAGCAGTACTTC. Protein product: CASSNSAGTSYEQYF.